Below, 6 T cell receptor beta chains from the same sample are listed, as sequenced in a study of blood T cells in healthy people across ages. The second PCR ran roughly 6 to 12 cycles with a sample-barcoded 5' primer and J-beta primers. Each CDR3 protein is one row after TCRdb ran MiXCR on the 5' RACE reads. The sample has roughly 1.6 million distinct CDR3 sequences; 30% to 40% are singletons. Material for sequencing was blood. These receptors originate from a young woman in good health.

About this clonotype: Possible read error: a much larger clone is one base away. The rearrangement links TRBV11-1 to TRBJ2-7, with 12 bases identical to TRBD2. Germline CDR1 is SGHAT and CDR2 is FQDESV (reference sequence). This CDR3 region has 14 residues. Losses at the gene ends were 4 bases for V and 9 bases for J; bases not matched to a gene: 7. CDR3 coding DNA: TGTGCCAGCAGCTCTAGCGGGGGGGCCGGAGGGCAGTACTTC. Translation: CASSSSGGAGGQYF. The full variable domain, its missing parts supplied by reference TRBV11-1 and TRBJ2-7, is EAEVAQSPRYKITEKSQAVAFWCDPISGHATLYWYRQILGQGPELLVQFQDESVVDDSQLPKDRFSAERLKGVDSTLKIQPAELGDSAMYLCASSSSGGAGGQYFGPGTRLTVT.

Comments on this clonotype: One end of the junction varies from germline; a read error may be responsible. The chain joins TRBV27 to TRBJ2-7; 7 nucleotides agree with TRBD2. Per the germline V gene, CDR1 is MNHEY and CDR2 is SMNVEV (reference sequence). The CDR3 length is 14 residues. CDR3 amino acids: CAISPGGRSYEQYF. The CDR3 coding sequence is TGTGCCATCAGTCCGGGAGGACGGTCCTACGAGCAGTACTTC.

CDR3 in amino acids: CSARAEADEQFF. In DNA, the CDR3 is TGCAGTGCTAGAGCGGAGGCAGATGAGCAGTTCTTC. The rearrangement uses TRBV20-1 and TRBJ2-1, with D perhaps TRBD2 (5 bases). This CDR3 has 12 amino acids. Trimming removed 1 base at V and 8 bases at J, with 9 bases between. In germline, CDR1 is DFQATT, CDR2 SNEGSKA (reference sequence).

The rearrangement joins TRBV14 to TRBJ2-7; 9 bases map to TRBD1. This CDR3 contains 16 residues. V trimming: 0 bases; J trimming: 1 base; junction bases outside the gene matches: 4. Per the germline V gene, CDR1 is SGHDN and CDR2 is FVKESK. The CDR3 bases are TGTGCCAGCAGCCAAGAATCGGGGACAGGGTCCTACGAGCAGTACTTC. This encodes CASSQESGTGSYEQYF.

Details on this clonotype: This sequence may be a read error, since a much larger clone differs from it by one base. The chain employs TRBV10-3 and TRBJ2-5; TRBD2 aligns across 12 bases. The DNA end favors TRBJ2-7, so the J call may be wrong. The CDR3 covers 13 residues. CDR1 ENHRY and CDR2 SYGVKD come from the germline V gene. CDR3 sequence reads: CAIGLAGRREQYF. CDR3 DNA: TGTGCCATCGGACTAGCGGGAAGGCGCGAGCAGTACTTC.

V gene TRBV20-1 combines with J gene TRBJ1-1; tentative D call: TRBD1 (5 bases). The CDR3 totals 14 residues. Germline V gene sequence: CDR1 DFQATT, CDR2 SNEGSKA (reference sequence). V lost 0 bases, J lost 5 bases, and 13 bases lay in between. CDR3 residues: CSARDRKGWTEAFF. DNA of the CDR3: TGCAGTGCTAGAGATCGGAAGGGGTGGACTGAAGCTTTCTTT.